These T cell receptor beta chains were read from a single sample in a study of CD8 T cells in Susac syndrome. Each CDR3 protein gets one entry after TCRdb re-called the immunoSEQ multiplex PCR reads with MiXCR. In the table there are approximately 150,000 distinct CDR3 sequences, approximately 93% of which are singletons. The sample was CD4+ T cells from PBMCs. These receptors all stem from a human donor in good health. Both conserved end residues are part of each CDR3. A D gene is named only where the DNA matches it firmly. The listing skips clone size in some rows; elsewhere it reads once, few, many or a size class.

j_call: TRBJ2-1
cdr3_length: 16
v_call: TRBV5-1
d_call: .
clone_size: .
cdr3_aa: CASSLGTGGGYNEQFF
cdr3_nt: TGCGCCAGCAGCTTGGGGACAGGAGGGGGGTACAATGAGCAGTTCTTC

j_call: TRBJ1-1
cdr3_length: 13
v_call: TRBV3-1
d_call: .
clone_size: .
cdr3_aa: CASSHSGGSEAFF
cdr3_nt: TGTGCCAGCAGCCACAGCGGAGGGTCTGAAGCTTTCTTT

j_call: TRBJ2-7
cdr3_length: 12
v_call: TRBV14
d_call: .
clone_size: .
cdr3_aa: CASSSGLDEQYF
cdr3_nt: TGTGCCAGCAGCTCTGGACTCGACGAGCAGTACTTC

j_call: TRBJ1-2
cdr3_length: 14
v_call: TRBV6-5
d_call: .
clone_size: .
cdr3_aa: CASSGDGAINGYTF
cdr3_nt: TGTGCCAGCAGTGGGGACGGAGCCATAAATGGCTACACCTTC

j_call: TRBJ1-2
cdr3_length: 18
v_call: TRBV4-2
d_call: .
clone_size: .
cdr3_aa: CASSQDSGQGPLLDGYTF
cdr3_nt: TGTGCCAGCAGCCAAGATTCAGGGCAGGGCCCCTTACTGGATGGCTACACCTTC

j_call: TRBJ2-3
cdr3_length: 13
v_call: TRBV6-1
d_call: .
clone_size: .
cdr3_aa: CASRSRSTDTQYF
cdr3_nt: TGTGCCAGCAGGAGCAGAAGCACAGATACGCAGTATTTT

j_call: TRBJ1-4
cdr3_length: 16
v_call: TRBV7-9
d_call: .
clone_size: .
cdr3_aa: CASSLPLVGLREKLFF
cdr3_nt: TGTGCCAGCAGCTTGCCCCTCGTCGGACTCCGGGAAAAACTGTTTTTT

j_call: TRBJ2-3
cdr3_length: 15
v_call: TRBV20-1
d_call: TRBD1
clone_size: .
cdr3_aa: CSARVGDRGTDTQYF
cdr3_nt: TGCAGTGCTAGAGTCGGGGACAGGGGAACAGATACGCAGTATTTT

j_call: TRBJ2-7
cdr3_length: 16
v_call: TRBV7-9
d_call: .
clone_size: once
cdr3_aa: CASSSRGSGSFHEQYF
cdr3_nt: TGTGCCAGCAGCTCCAGGGGGAGCGGGAGCTTCCACGAGCAGTACTTC

j_call: TRBJ2-7
cdr3_length: 19
v_call: TRBV7-9
d_call: TRBD2
clone_size: .
cdr3_aa: CASSLLTGGLAGAGHEQYF
cdr3_nt: TGTGCCAGCAGCCTTCTCACCGGAGGACTAGCGGGAGCCGGCCACGAGCAGTACTTC

j_call: TRBJ2-2
cdr3_length: 14
v_call: TRBV25-1
d_call: TRBD1
clone_size: .
cdr3_aa: CASRGQAYTGELFF
cdr3_nt: TGTGCCAGCAGGGGACAGGCTTACACCGGGGAGCTGTTTTTT

j_call: TRBJ2-7
cdr3_length: 13
v_call: TRBV7-6
d_call: TRBD2
clone_size: .
cdr3_aa: CASTLGREGEQYF
cdr3_nt: TGTGCCAGCACCCTGGGGCGGGAGGGGGAGCAGTACTTC

j_call: TRBJ2-1
cdr3_length: 16
v_call: TRBV13
d_call: .
clone_size: .
cdr3_aa: CASSPFMRASHNEQFF
cdr3_nt: TGTGCCAGCAGCCCCTTCATGCGGGCTAGCCACAATGAGCAGTTCTTC

j_call: TRBJ2-2
cdr3_length: 15
v_call: TRBV11-2
d_call: TRBD1
clone_size: .
cdr3_aa: CASSINRGRIGELFF
cdr3_nt: TGTGCCAGCAGCATAAACAGGGGGCGCATCGGGGAGCTGTTTTTT

j_call: TRBJ2-3
cdr3_length: 14
v_call: TRBV9
d_call: TRBD2
clone_size: .
cdr3_aa: CASSGGTSGHTQYF
cdr3_nt: TGTGCCAGCAGCGGCGGGACTAGCGGGCATACGCAGTATTTT

j_call: TRBJ2-5
cdr3_length: 14
v_call: TRBV27
d_call: TRBD1
clone_size: .
cdr3_aa: CASSSRDSQETQYF
cdr3_nt: TGTGCCAGCAGTTCCAGGGACAGCCAAGAGACCCAGTACTTC

j_call: TRBJ2-1
cdr3_length: 14
v_call: TRBV7-9
d_call: .
clone_size: .
cdr3_aa: CASSLASGVWEQFF
cdr3_nt: TGTGCCAGCAGCTTAGCTTCCGGGGTCTGGGAGCAGTTCTTC

j_call: TRBJ1-5
cdr3_length: 14
v_call: TRBV29-1
d_call: .
clone_size: .
cdr3_aa: CSVALGVGHQPQHF
cdr3_nt: TGCAGCGTCGCTCTCGGGGTGGGGCATCAGCCCCAGCATTTT

j_call: TRBJ1-2
cdr3_length: 13
v_call: TRBV12-3/TRBV12-4
d_call: .
clone_size: .
cdr3_aa: CASTPSANYGYTF
cdr3_nt: TGTGCCAGCACCCCCTCAGCTAACTATGGCTACACCTTC

j_call: TRBJ2-5
cdr3_length: 15
v_call: TRBV5-6
d_call: TRBD1
clone_size: .
cdr3_aa: CASSLGTGGRETQYF
cdr3_nt: TGTGCCAGCAGCTTGGGGACAGGGGGCAGGGAGACCCAGTACTTC

j_call: TRBJ1-5
cdr3_length: 16
v_call: TRBV5-6
d_call: .
clone_size: .
cdr3_aa: CASSSRGGDSNQPQHF
cdr3_nt: TGTGCCAGCAGCTCCCGCGGCGGGGACAGCAATCAGCCCCAGCATTTT

j_call: TRBJ2-2
cdr3_length: 15
v_call: TRBV19
d_call: TRBD2
clone_size: .
cdr3_aa: CASYFSGRSTGELFF
cdr3_nt: TGTGCCAGCTACTTTAGCGGGAGGTCCACCGGGGAGCTGTTTTTT

j_call: TRBJ2-7
cdr3_length: 12
v_call: TRBV29-1
d_call: TRBD1
clone_size: .
cdr3_aa: CSATGQFYEQYF
cdr3_nt: TGCAGCGCCACGGGACAGTTCTACGAGCAGTACTTC

j_call: TRBJ2-2
cdr3_length: 14
v_call: TRBV6-1
d_call: .
clone_size: .
cdr3_aa: CASSFGGGTGELFF
cdr3_nt: TGTGCCAGCAGTTTTGGTGGAGGCACCGGGGAGCTGTTTTTT

j_call: TRBJ2-1
cdr3_length: 15
v_call: TRBV7-2
d_call: .
clone_size: .
cdr3_aa: CASSLARGHSNEQFF
cdr3_nt: TGTGCCAGCAGCTTAGCCCGGGGCCACTCCAATGAGCAGTTCTTC

j_call: TRBJ2-5
cdr3_length: 16
v_call: TRBV20-1
d_call: TRBD2
clone_size: .
cdr3_aa: CSAPGLAGGGRETQYF
cdr3_nt: TGCAGTGCGCCGGGACTAGCGGGAGGAGGGCGGGAGACCCAGTACTTC

j_call: TRBJ2-1
cdr3_length: 13
v_call: TRBV2
d_call: .
clone_size: .
cdr3_aa: CASSGSEYNEQFF
cdr3_nt: TGTGCCAGCAGTGGATCTGAATACAATGAGCAGTTCTTC

j_call: TRBJ1-2
cdr3_length: 13
v_call: TRBV28
d_call: .
clone_size: .
cdr3_aa: CASSGLLGYGYTF
cdr3_nt: TGTGCCAGCTCAGGGCTTTTGGGCTATGGCTACACCTTC

j_call: TRBJ1-1
cdr3_length: 14
v_call: TRBV29-1
d_call: .
clone_size: once
cdr3_aa: CSGLRQPSNTEAFF
cdr3_nt: TGCAGCGGACTTCGACAGCCCTCGAACACTGAAGCTTTCTTT

j_call: TRBJ1-2
cdr3_length: 13
v_call: TRBV10-3
d_call: TRBD1
clone_size: .
cdr3_aa: CAIGGQRGDGYTF
cdr3_nt: TGTGCCATCGGGGGACAGCGAGGGGATGGCTACACCTTC

j_call: TRBJ2-1
cdr3_length: 14
v_call: TRBV29-1
d_call: TRBD2
clone_size: .
cdr3_aa: CSGNPSGLVYEQFF
cdr3_nt: TGCAGCGGAAACCCCTCGGGACTAGTCTATGAGCAGTTCTTC

j_call: TRBJ2-1
cdr3_length: 15
v_call: TRBV18
d_call: TRBD2
clone_size: .
cdr3_aa: CASSPGLADYNEQFF
cdr3_nt: TGTGCCAGCTCACCGGGACTAGCAGACTACAATGAGCAGTTCTTC

j_call: TRBJ2-1
cdr3_length: 14
v_call: TRBV4-1
d_call: .
clone_size: .
cdr3_aa: CASSQVELYNEQFF
cdr3_nt: TGCGCCAGCAGCCAAGTCGAGTTGTACAATGAGCAGTTCTTC

j_call: TRBJ2-1
cdr3_length: 17
v_call: TRBV3-1
d_call: TRBD2
clone_size: .
cdr3_aa: CASSPPWGGISYNEQFF
cdr3_nt: TGTGCCAGCAGCCCTCCATGGGGGGGGATCTCCTACAATGAGCAGTTCTTC

j_call: TRBJ1-1
cdr3_length: 13
v_call: TRBV6-2/TRBV6-3
d_call: TRBD1
clone_size: .
cdr3_aa: CASSKQGDREAFF
cdr3_nt: TGTGCCAGCAGTAAACAGGGGGACCGTGAAGCTTTCTTT

j_call: TRBJ2-3
cdr3_length: 13
v_call: TRBV28
d_call: .
clone_size: .
cdr3_aa: CASLAGVLGAQYF
cdr3_nt: TGTGCCAGCCTCGCCGGGGTACTAGGTGCGCAGTATTTT

j_call: TRBJ2-1
cdr3_length: 16
v_call: TRBV24-1
d_call: TRBD2
clone_size: .
cdr3_aa: CATSDPGLGAYNEQFF
cdr3_nt: TGTGCCACCAGTGATCCGGGACTAGGGGCATACAATGAGCAGTTCTTC

j_call: TRBJ1-2
cdr3_length: 14
v_call: TRBV5-1
d_call: TRBD1
clone_size: .
cdr3_aa: CASSLSTGAYGYTF
cdr3_nt: TGCGCCAGCAGCTTGTCGACAGGGGCCTATGGCTACACCTTC

j_call: TRBJ1-2
cdr3_length: 12
v_call: TRBV10-3
d_call: .
clone_size: .
cdr3_aa: CAISQVQIGYTF
cdr3_nt: TGTGCCATCAGCCAGGTTCAGATTGGCTACACCTTC

j_call: TRBJ2-2
cdr3_length: 14
v_call: TRBV5-1
d_call: .
clone_size: .
cdr3_aa: CASSYSGNRGELFF
cdr3_nt: TGCGCCAGCAGCTATTCAGGGAACAGAGGGGAGCTGTTTTTT

j_call: TRBJ2-3
cdr3_length: 11
v_call: TRBV29-1
d_call: .
clone_size: .
cdr3_aa: CSGRGTDTQYF
cdr3_nt: TGCAGCGGGCGTGGCACAGATACGCAGTATTTT

j_call: TRBJ1-2
cdr3_length: 15
v_call: TRBV25-1
d_call: TRBD1
clone_size: .
cdr3_aa: CASSDYRGVNYGYTF
cdr3_nt: TGTGCCAGCAGTGACTACAGGGGCGTGAACTATGGCTACACCTTC

j_call: TRBJ1-1
cdr3_length: 13
v_call: TRBV5-1
d_call: TRBD1
clone_size: .
cdr3_aa: CASSWDRGLEAFF
cdr3_nt: TGCGCCAGCAGCTGGGACAGGGGGCTCGAAGCTTTCTTT

j_call: TRBJ2-3
cdr3_length: 15
v_call: TRBV2
d_call: TRBD2
clone_size: .
cdr3_aa: CASIEPGLVSDTQYF
cdr3_nt: TGTGCCAGCATTGAACCGGGACTAGTCTCAGATACGCAGTATTTT

j_call: TRBJ2-1
cdr3_length: 13
v_call: TRBV3-1
d_call: .
clone_size: .
cdr3_aa: CASSVDRYNEQFF
cdr3_nt: TGTGCCAGCAGCGTCGACAGGTACAATGAGCAGTTCTTC

j_call: TRBJ1-2
cdr3_length: 14
v_call: TRBV6-5
d_call: .
clone_size: .
cdr3_aa: CASSRDSEGYGYTF
cdr3_nt: TGTGCCAGCAGTCGTGACTCAGAGGGCTATGGCTACACCTTC

j_call: TRBJ2-5
cdr3_length: 15
v_call: TRBV6-6
d_call: .
clone_size: .
cdr3_aa: CASSYYGGGQETQYF
cdr3_nt: TGTGCCAGCAGTTACTACGGGGGTGGCCAAGAGACCCAGTACTTC